One and the same sample provided the 7 T cell receptor beta chains below, sequenced in a study of T cells after yellow fever vaccination. Via MiXCR, TCRdb re-called the 5' RACE reads, giving one row per CDR3 protein. The sample carries some 550,000 distinct CDR3 sequences, around 21% recorded once. The sample was PBMCs, taken 15 days after the yellow fever booster vaccination. The receptors were sampled from a man in his thirties or forties who received the YFV17D yellow fever vaccine.

In its sample, this clonotype was seen a few times. The chain combines TRBV10-1 with TRBJ2-2; D is perhaps TRBD2 (6 bases). The ends were cut back, 4 bases at V and 4 bases at J, with 10 bases in the middle. CDR3 length: 14 residues. Germline V lookup: CDR1 WNHNN, CDR2 SYGVQD (reference sequence). The CDR3 loop is CASSVGGVTGELFF. The CDR3 DNA sequence: TGCGCCAGCAGTGTCGGAGGGGTCACCGGGGAGCTGTTTTTT.

This clonotype was detected a few times. The J gene is TRBJ2-1, the V gene TRBV7-2; no clear D gene. This CDR3 contains 15 residues. V gave up 5 bases and J gave up 0 bases, with 11 bases separating them. The germline V gene encodes CDR1 SGHTA and CDR2 FQGNSA. The CDR3: CASSKGRSSYNEQFF. CDR3 nucleotide sequence: TGTGCCAGCAGCAAAGGACGGAGCTCCTACAATGAGCAGTTCTTC.

V and J are TRBV5-1 and TRBJ1-6; D possibly corresponds to TRBD1 (6 bases). The CDR3 extends over 13 amino acids. V lost 7 bases, J lost 7 bases, and 12 bases lay in between. Germline CDR1 is SGHRS and CDR2 is YFSETQ. CDR3 amino acids: CASHRDGNSPLHF. Written as DNA, the CDR3 is TGCGCCAGCCACAGGGATGGAAATTCACCCCTCCACTTT.

This sequence joins TRBV20-1 and TRBJ2-3, with TRBD1 identical over 10 bases. The CDR3 runs 16 residues. J gave up 3 bases and V 0 bases, and 6 bases lay outside the gene matches. Germline V CDR1 and CDR2: DFQATT, SNEGSKA (reference sequence). For the CDR3, the DNA is TGCAGTGCTAGAGATCACGGACAGGGGGTGACAGATACGCAGTATTTT. Translation gives CSARDHGQGVTDTQYF.

V gene TRBV14 combines with J gene TRBJ2-7; D uncertain. CDR3 size: 17 residues. V lost 0 bases and J 3 bases, leaving 18 bases between the germline ends. Per germline, CDR1 SGHDN and CDR2 FVKESK. The CDR3 region is CASSQDGERLLYYEQYF. CDR3 bases: TGTGCCAGCAGCCAAGATGGTGAGCGCCTCTTATACTACGAGCAGTACTTC.

This clonotype showed up just a few times. The gene calls are TRBV7-2 and TRBJ2-1; TRBD2 matches 8 bases. Germline V CDR1 and CDR2: SGHTA, FQGNSA. The V segment lost 5 bases and the J segment 5 bases; nucleotides outside the gene matches: 8. The CDR3 has 15 amino acids. CDR3 residues: CASSGALAGHNEQFF. CDR3 nucleotide sequence: TGTGCCAGCAGCGGAGCTTTAGCGGGGCACAATGAGCAGTTCTTC.

This clonotype has a count of ten or more. The V and J genes are TRBV5-4 and TRBJ2-2; D is undetermined. There are 15 residues in the CDR3. Trimming shortened V by 4 bases and J by 3 bases, and 13 bases separated the two germline ends. Germline values: CDR1 SGHNT, CDR2 YYREEE (reference sequence). The CDR3 nucleotides are TGTGCCAGCAGCCACCGCCTATCCCACACCGGGGAGCTGTTTTTT. Translated, it gives CASSHRLSHTGELFF.